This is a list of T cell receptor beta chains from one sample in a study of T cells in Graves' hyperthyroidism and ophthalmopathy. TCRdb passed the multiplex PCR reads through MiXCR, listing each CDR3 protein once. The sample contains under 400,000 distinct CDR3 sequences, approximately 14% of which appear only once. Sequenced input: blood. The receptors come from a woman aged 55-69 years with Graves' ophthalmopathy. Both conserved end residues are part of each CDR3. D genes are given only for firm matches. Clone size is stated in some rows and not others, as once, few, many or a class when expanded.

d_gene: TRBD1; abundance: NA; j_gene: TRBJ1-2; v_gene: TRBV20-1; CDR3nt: TGCAGTGCTGAACAGGGGACCTGGGGCTACACCTTC; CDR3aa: CSAEQGTWGYTF
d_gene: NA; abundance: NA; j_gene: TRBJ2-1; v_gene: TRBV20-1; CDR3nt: TGCAGTGCCGGAGACGGAAATGAGCAGTTCTTC; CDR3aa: CSAGDGNEQFF
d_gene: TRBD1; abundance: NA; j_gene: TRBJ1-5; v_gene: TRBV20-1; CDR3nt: TGCAGTGCTAGAGCTGTGTCAGGGGGTGGCAATCAGCCCCAGCATTTT; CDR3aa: CSARAVSGGGNQPQHF
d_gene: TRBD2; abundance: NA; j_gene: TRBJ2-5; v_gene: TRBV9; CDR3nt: TGTGCCAGCGATCGTAGCGGGAGTGGAGAGACCCAGTACTTC; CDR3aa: CASDRSGSGETQYF
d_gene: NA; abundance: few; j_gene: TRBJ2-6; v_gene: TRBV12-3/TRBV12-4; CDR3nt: TGTGCCAGCAGTTTCCGAATAGGATCAGGGGCCAACGTCCTGACTTTC; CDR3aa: CASSFRIGSGANVLTF
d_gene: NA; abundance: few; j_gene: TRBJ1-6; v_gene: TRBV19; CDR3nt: TGTGCCAGTAGTCTGGACAAATTTTCACCCCTCCACTTT; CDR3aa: CASSLDKFSPLHF
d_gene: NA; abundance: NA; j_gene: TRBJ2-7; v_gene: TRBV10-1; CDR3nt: TGCGCCAGCAGTGACCCAGGGATCGACGAGCAGTACTTC; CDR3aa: CASSDPGIDEQYF
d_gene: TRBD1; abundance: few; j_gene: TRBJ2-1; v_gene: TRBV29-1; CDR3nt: TGCAGCGTCGGGACAGGCTACAATGAGCAGTTCTTC; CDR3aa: CSVGTGYNEQFF
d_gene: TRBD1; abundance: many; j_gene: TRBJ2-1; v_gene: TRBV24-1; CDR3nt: TGTGCCACCAGTGATCCATCCGGGACAGGGCGGGCCAATGAGCAGTTCTTC; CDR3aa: CATSDPSGTGRANEQFF
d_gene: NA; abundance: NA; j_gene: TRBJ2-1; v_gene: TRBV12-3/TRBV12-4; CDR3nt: TGTGCCAGCAAAGGAAACAATGAGCAGTTCTTC; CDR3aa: CASKGNNEQFF
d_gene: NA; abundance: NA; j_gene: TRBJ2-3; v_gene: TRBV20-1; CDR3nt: TGCAGTGCTAATGGACGCACAGATACGCAGTATTTT; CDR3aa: CSANGRTDTQYF
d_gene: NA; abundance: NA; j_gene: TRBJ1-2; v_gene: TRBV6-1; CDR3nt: TGTGCCAGCTTCTACCCTCGGGGGGTTAACTATGGCTACACCTTC; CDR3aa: CASFYPRGVNYGYTF
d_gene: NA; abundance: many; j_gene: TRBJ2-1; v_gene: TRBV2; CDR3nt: TGTGCCAGCAGAAAGTTCCTCTCCTACAATGAGCAGTTCTTC; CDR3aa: CASRKFLSYNEQFF
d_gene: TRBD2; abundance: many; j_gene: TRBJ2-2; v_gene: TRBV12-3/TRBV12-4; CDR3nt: TGTGCCAGCACCCCACTAGCGGTGAACACCGGGGAGCTGTTTTTT; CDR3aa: CASTPLAVNTGELFF
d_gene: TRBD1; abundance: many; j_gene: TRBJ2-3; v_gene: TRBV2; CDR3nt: TGTGCCAGCAGTGAAGTCGGGACAGGGGGCGTCGCAGATACGCAGTATTTT; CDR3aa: CASSEVGTGGVADTQYF
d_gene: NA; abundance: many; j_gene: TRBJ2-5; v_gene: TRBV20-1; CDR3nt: TGCAGTGCACGACTAGTCCAAGAGACCCAGTACTTC; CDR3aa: CSARLVQETQYF
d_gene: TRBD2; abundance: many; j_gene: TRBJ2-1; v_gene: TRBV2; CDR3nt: TGTGCCAGCAGTCTCACCGTCGGGCGGGAGGCCAGAGATGAGCAGTTCTTC; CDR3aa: CASSLTVGREARDEQFF
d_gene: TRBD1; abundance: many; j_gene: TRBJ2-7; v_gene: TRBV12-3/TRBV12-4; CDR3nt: TGTGCCAGCAGTTTCTCGACAGGGGGCTACGAGCAGTACTTC; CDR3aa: CASSFSTGGYEQYF
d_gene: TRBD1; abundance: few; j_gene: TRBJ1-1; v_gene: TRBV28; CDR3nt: TGTGCCAGCAGTTTAGGGACAGGTCGTGGGAACACTGAAGCTTTCTTT; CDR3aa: CASSLGTGRGNTEAFF
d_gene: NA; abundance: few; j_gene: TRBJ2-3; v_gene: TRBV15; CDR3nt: TGTGCCACCAGCAGAGGGTCACAGTATGGTGATACGCAGTATTTT; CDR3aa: CATSRGSQYGDTQYF
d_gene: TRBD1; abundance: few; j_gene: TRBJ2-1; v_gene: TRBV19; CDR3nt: TGTGCCAGTAGTGGAGGACAGGCGTACAATGAGCAGTTCTTC; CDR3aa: CASSGGQAYNEQFF
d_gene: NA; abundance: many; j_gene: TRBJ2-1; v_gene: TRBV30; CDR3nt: TGTGCCTGGAGCCCTCAAGGCTCCTACAATGAGCAGTTCTTC; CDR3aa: CAWSPQGSYNEQFF
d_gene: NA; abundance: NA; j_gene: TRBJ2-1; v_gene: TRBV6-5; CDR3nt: TGTGCCAGCAGTTACTCGATTTCTGGGGCCAACCCTAATGAGCAGTTCTTC; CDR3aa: CASSYSISGANPNEQFF
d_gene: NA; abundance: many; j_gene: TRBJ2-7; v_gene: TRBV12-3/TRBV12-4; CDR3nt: TGTGCCAGCACTTATTCGAGCTCCTACGAGCAGTACTTC; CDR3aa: CASTYSSSYEQYF
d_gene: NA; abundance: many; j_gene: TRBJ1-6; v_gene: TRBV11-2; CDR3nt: TGTGCCAGCAGCTTGAAGGGGGGTTCACCCCTCCACTTT; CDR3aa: CASSLKGGSPLHF
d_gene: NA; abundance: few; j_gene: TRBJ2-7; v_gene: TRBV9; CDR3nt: TGTGCCAGCAGCTCCCAAACAGGTTTTGCGGGACGCACCTACGAGCAGTACTTC; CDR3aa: CASSSQTGFAGRTYEQYF
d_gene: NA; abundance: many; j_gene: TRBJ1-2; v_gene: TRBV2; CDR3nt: TGTGCCAGCAGGCCTGGAGGGTGGAACTATGGCTACACCTTC; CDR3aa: CASRPGGWNYGYTF
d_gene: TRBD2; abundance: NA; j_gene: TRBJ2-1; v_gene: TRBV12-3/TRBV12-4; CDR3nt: TGTGCCAGCAATTCTGGACGGGGGGTTTCATCCTACAATGAGCAGTTCTTC; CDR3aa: CASNSGRGVSSYNEQFF
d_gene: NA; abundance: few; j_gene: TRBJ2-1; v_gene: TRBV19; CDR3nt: TGTGCCAGTAGTCCAAACAGGGAGGGAACGGTCTACAATGAGCAGTTCTTC; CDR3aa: CASSPNREGTVYNEQFF
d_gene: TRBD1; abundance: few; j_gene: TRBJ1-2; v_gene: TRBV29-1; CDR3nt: TGCAGCGTTGAAGACAGGGGGCAATATGGCTACACCTTC; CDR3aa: CSVEDRGQYGYTF
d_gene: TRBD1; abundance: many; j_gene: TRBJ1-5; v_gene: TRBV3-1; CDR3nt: TGTGCCAGCAGCCAAGAAATGCCGACAGGGTTTAGCAATCAGCCCCAGCATTTT; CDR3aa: CASSQEMPTGFSNQPQHF